This passage covers 13 T cell receptor beta chains from one sample sequenced in a study of molecular identifiers for immune sequencing clone quantification. TCRdb passed the PCR reads through MiXCR, listing each CDR3 protein once. The sample carries 88,000 or so distinct CDR3 sequences, around 23% recorded once. What was sequenced was naive CD8+ T cells from blood, with Jurkat cell RNA spiked in. Subset indicated: FACS-sorted CD8+CD4-CCR7+CD45RA+ naive T cells. These receptors were obtained from a human donor in good health. Some libraries in this study had Jurkat cell RNA spiked in.

This clonotype was found many times. This chain's CDR3 is CASSQEGRGAVEAFF. The CDR3 DNA sequence: TGCGCCAGCAGCCAAGAAGGTAGAGGGGCAGTCGAAGCTTTCTTT. The chain links TRBV4-1 to TRBJ1-1; maybe TRBD1 (5 bases). There are 15 residues in the CDR3. Germline assignment: CDR1 MGHRA and CDR2 YSYEKL. V was shortened by 0 bases and J by 8 bases, with 16 bases between the two germline ends.

In this sample, this clonotype turned up a few times. The chain employs TRBV19 and TRBJ2-7; D is unclear. Trimming removed 3 bases from V and 3 bases from J, with 15 bases in between. The germline gives CDR1 LNHDA, CDR2 SQIVND (reference sequence). The CDR3 sequence is 15 residues long. The CDR3 nucleotides read TGTGCCAGTAGTATGGTCTGGACCGGTAGCTACGAGCAGTACTTC. The encoded protein is CASSMVWTGSYEQYF. Full variable domain (outside the CDR3, taken from reference TRBV19 and TRBJ2-7): DGGITQSPKYLFRKEGQNVTLSCEQNLNHDAMYWYRQDPGQGLRLIYYSQIVNDFQKGDIAEGYSVSREKKESFPLTVTSAQKNPTAFYLCASSMVWTGSYEQYFGPGTRLTVT.

As concerns this clonotype: A clone one base away is much larger, so this may be a read error. The J gene is TRBJ2-1, the V gene TRBV29-1, with TRBD2 matching 9 bases. Germline V gene sequence: CDR1 SQVTM, CDR2 ANQGSEA. The CDR3 spans 9 residues. CDR3 protein: CSPGTSKLF. The CDR3 DNA is TGCAGCCCCGGGACTAGCAAGCTCTTC.

The sample holds many counts of this clonotype. The rearrangement joins TRBV20-1 to TRBJ1-1; D possibly corresponds to TRBD1 (6 bases). V lost 6 bases, J lost 4 bases, and 9 bases lay in between. Germline V CDR1 and CDR2: DFQATT, SNEGSKA (reference sequence). The CDR3 consists of 11 residues. The CDR3 coding sequence is TGCAGTGCCCGAGGGGGCACTGAAGCTTTCTTT. Residues: CSARGGTEAFF.

This clonotype was counted between two and nine times. The chain carries TRBV5-6 and TRBJ2-1, with 7 bases identical to TRBD2. The ends lost 1 base at V and 9 bases at J; junction bases unmatched: 10. The germline V gene encodes CDR1 SGHDT and CDR2 YYEEEE. This CDR3 is 15 amino acids long. The CDR3 bases are TGTGCCAGCAGCTTGTCCGCAGGACTAGGGAGTGAGCAGTTCTTC. Protein product: CASSLSAGLGSEQFF.

As for this clonotype: Since a much larger clone is just one base distant, this may be a read error. The V gene is TRBV19, the J gene TRBJ1-1; D is possibly TRBD1 (5 bases). This CDR3 region has 14 residues. Looked up from germline, CDR1 is LNHDA and CDR2 is SQIVND (reference sequence). Trimming left V 7 bases short and J 4 bases short, with 16 bases between. The CDR3 sequence is CASTLGGTSTEAFF. CDR3 coding DNA: TGTGCCAGTACCCTAGGCGGGACGAGCACTGAAGCTTTCTTT.

The rearrangement uses TRBV4-3 and TRBJ1-1; D not resolved. The V end lost 0 bases, the J end lost 1 base, and 6 bases lay between the germline ends. Per germline, CDR1 LGHNA and CDR2 YSLEER. The CDR3 runs to 14 residues. CDR3 sequence (DNA): TGCGCCAGCAGCCAAGAGATTGGGAACACTGAAGCTTTCTTT. Encoded protein: CASSQEIGNTEAFF.

This clonotype came up many times. Germline and junction disagree at one end, which may indicate a read error. The CDR3 reads CASNPGTAQNIQYF. The CDR3 region has the DNA TGTGCCAGCAACCCCGGGACAGCCCAAAACATTCAGTACTTC. The V call is TRBV6-5, the J call TRBJ2-4, with 7 bases identical to TRBD1. From germline, CDR1 is MNHEY and CDR2 SVGAGI. This CDR3 comprises 14 residues.

The chain links TRBV7-7 to TRBJ2-5, with 10 bases matching TRBD1. The CDR3 loop spans 15 amino acids. Germline assignment: CDR1 SSHAT and CDR2 FNYEAQ (reference sequence). V was pared by 4 bases and J by 5 bases, with 7 bases of the junction left unmatched. CDR3 DNA: TGTGCCAGCAGCTCACAGACAGGGGGCATGGAGACCCAGTACTTC. It translates to CASSSQTGGMETQYF.

The chain couples TRBV6-2 or TRBV6-3 to TRBJ1-5; maybe TRBD1 (5 bases). Germline V lookup: CDR1 MNHEY, CDR2 SVGEGT. Trimming stripped 0 bases from V and 9 bases from J, with 12 bases between. The CDR3 sequence is 14 residues long. The CDR3 region is CASSYSKGSGPQHF. CDR3 DNA sequence: TGTGCCAGCAGTTACTCGAAGGGGAGTGGGCCCCAGCATTTT.

This clonotype was counted many times. This chain uses TRBV5-4 with TRBJ2-7; D not resolved. The V end lost 0 bases, the J end lost 2 bases, and 6 bases lay between the germline ends. CDR1 SGHNT and CDR2 YYREEE come from the germline V gene (reference sequence). CDR3 size: 13 residues. The CDR3 DNA reads as TGTGCCAGCAGCTTGGAGGACCCCTACGAGCAGTACTTC. Protein: CASSLEDPYEQYF.

This clonotype showed up just a few times. The rearrangement uses TRBV6-6 and TRBJ2-1; 9 positions match TRBD2. The V gene end was trimmed by 6 bases and the J gene end by 0 bases; junction bases not matched to a gene: 6. The CDR3 length is 16 residues. The germline CDR1 and CDR2 sequences are MNHNY and SVGAGI (reference sequence). CDR3 coding DNA: TGTGCCAGCAGCGACCTAGCGGGAACCTCCTACAATGAGCAGTTCTTC. It specifies CASSDLAGTSYNEQFF.

This clonotype was counted only a few times. This chain joins TRBV6-5 and TRBJ2-5, with a possible D match to TRBD2 (5 bases). The V and J ends lost 7 bases and 2 bases respectively, with 14 bases between them. Germline V CDR1 and CDR2: MNHEY, SVGAGI. CDR3 length: 14 residues. DNA for the CDR3: TGTGCCAGCACAAGCGCCGGGAAACAAGAGACCCAGTACTTC. Translation gives CASTSAGKQETQYF.